This is a list of T cell receptor beta chains from one sample in a study of blood T cell repertoires in COVID-19. The repertoire was sequenced with immunoSEQ multiplex PCR; TCRdb's copy has only in-frame clones and lacks some. The table shows fewer than 200,000 clones, with 81% occurring only once. Sequenced sample: peripheral blood. The receptors originated from a woman over 75 with COVID-19, enrolled during active disease. Each CDR3 is given with its conserved first and last residue. The D gene is left open where the match is weak. Rows give clone size only sometimes, using once, few, many, or a class for an expanded clone.

v_call,clone_size,d_call,j_call,cdr3_aa,cdr3_nt
TRBV3-1/TRBV3-2,-,TRBD1,TRBJ1-2,CASSRAGGAGGYTF,TGTGCCAGCAGTCGAGCAGGGGGCGCCGGTGGCTACACCTTC
TRBV7-9,-,TRBD1,TRBJ1-6,CASNSGTDNSPLHF,TGTGCCAGCAACTCAGGGACAGACAATTCACCCCTCCACTTT
TRBV10-3,-,TRBD2,TRBJ2-3,CAIRAAGGGESDTQYF,TGTGCCATCAGGGCCGCCGGCGGGGGGGAGTCAGATACGCAGTATTTT
TRBV28,-,-,TRBJ1-5,CASSATGSRGPQHF,TGTGCCAGCAGTGCAACAGGGTCCCGGGGGCCCCAGCATTTT
TRBV19,-,-,TRBJ2-7,CASSIDLGGQRYEQYF,TGTGCCAGTAGTATAGATCTTGGAGGACAGCGCTACGAGCAGTACTTC
TRBV3-1/TRBV3-2,-,-,TRBJ1-3,CASSQSWQGGNTIYF,TGTGCCAGCAGCCAAAGTTGGCAGGGGGGAAACACCATATATTTT
TRBV7-8,once,TRBD2,TRBJ2-7,CASGRGAYEQYF,TGTGCCAGCGGCCGGGGGGCCTACGAGCAGTACTTC
TRBV19,-,-,TRBJ2-7,CASYSGNEQYF,TGTGCCAGTTACTCAGGAAACGAGCAGTACTTC
TRBV15,once,-,TRBJ2-1,CATSRQRYEQFF,TGTGCCACCAGCAGACAGCGCTATGAGCAGTTCTTC
TRBV4-2,-,-,TRBJ2-3,CASSQDRATDTQYF,TGTGCCAGCAGCCAAGACCGCGCCACAGATACGCAGTATTTT
TRBV11-2,-,TRBD1,TRBJ2-5,CASSLATGGPETQYF,TGTGCCAGCAGCTTGGCGACAGGGGGACCTGAGACCCAGTACTTC
TRBV4-1,-,-,TRBJ1-2,CASSQERAAIQGYTF,TGCGCCAGCAGCCAAGAGAGGGCAGCCATCCAAGGCTACACCTTC
TRBV5-4,-,TRBD1,TRBJ2-2,CASSRDRANTGELFF,TGTGCCAGCAGCCGGGACAGAGCGAACACCGGGGAGCTGTTTTTT
TRBV27,once,-,TRBJ2-7,CASSPGTISYEQYF,TGTGCCAGCAGTCCTGGGACAATCTCCTACGAGCAGTACTTC
TRBV27,-,TRBD2,TRBJ2-5,CASSSQDSGGQETQYF,TGTGCCAGCAGTTCCCAAGATAGCGGGGGCCAAGAGACCCAGTACTTC
TRBV19,-,TRBD1,TRBJ1-2,CASSIRQGAFYGYTF,TGTGCCAGTAGTATAAGACAGGGGGCTTTCTATGGCTACACCTTC
TRBV12-2,-,-,TRBJ2-1,CASRLERQGHRSYNEQFF,TGTGCAAGTCGCTTAGAAAGACAGGGTCACAGATCTTACAATGAGCAGTTCTTC
TRBV7-9,-,TRBD2,TRBJ2-5,CASSLVAGAGQETQYF,TGTGCCAGCAGCTTAGTTGCGGGAGCGGGGCAAGAGACCCAGTACTTC
TRBV5-1,few,-,TRBJ1-3,CASSLGASSGNTIYF,TGCGCCAGCAGCTTGGGGGCGAGCTCTGGAAACACCATATATTTT
TRBV10-3,-,TRBD1,TRBJ1-1,CAITPDRSNTEAFF,TGTGCCATCACCCCGGACAGGTCAAACACTGAAGCTTTCTTT
TRBV30,-,TRBD1,TRBJ2-7,CAWSRTGDEQYF,TGTGCCTGGAGCCGGACAGGGGACGAGCAGTACTTC
TRBV2,-,-,TRBJ2-3,CASRGRGTDTQYF,TGTGCCAGCCGTGGCAGGGGCACAGATACGCAGTATTTT